The 32 T cell receptor beta chains reported below all come from one sample, sequenced in a study of CD8 T cells in ankylosing spondylitis. General study results and limits: A TCR beta motif made of eight highly homologous variants seemed typical of ankylosing spondylitis blood.

TCRdb ran MiXCR on the 5' RACE reads and lists one entry per CDR3 protein. The data contain 400,000 or so distinct CDR3 sequences, about 25% of them singletons. No antigen has been identified for these receptors. Material: blood, either unsorted or a sorted T cell fraction (not recorded which). Receptors were obtained from a male donor with ankylosing spondylitis.

This clonotype has just a few counts. The genes are TRBV6-1 and TRBJ2-1; TRBD2 agrees at 14 bases. Trimming cost V 6 bases and J 7 bases; bases outside gene matches: 8. In germline, CDR1 is MNHNS, CDR2 SASEGT. This CDR3 has 16 amino acids. Written as DNA, the CDR3 is TGTGCCAGCAGCCGGGCCGGGACTAGCGGGAGTAATGAGCAGTTCTTC. It translates to CASSRAGTSGSNEQFF.

The V gene is TRBV3-1, the J gene TRBJ2-5, with a possible D match to TRBD2 (5 bases). Trimming cost V 7 bases and J 4 bases, with 25 bases left between them. Germline CDR1 LGHDT, CDR2 YNNKEL (reference sequence). The CDR3 contains 17 residues. CDR3 sequence: CASTPFRVLGRGETQYF. The CDR3 DNA follows: TGTGCCAGCACTCCCTTCCGCGTCCTAGGACGGGGAGAGACCCAGTACTTC.

The chain combines TRBV12-3 or TRBV12-4 with TRBJ2-2; 7 nucleotides align to TRBD1. V shed 7 bases and J 0 bases; nucleotides not matched to a gene: 5. The CDR3 totals 15 residues. The CDR3 nucleotides read TGTGCCAGCAAGGGGGCTGCAGCGAACACCGGGGAGCTGTTTTTT. Translated: CASKGAAANTGELFF.

The chain recombines TRBV12-3 or TRBV12-4 with TRBJ2-5, with TRBD1 identical over 11 bases. This CDR3 has 15 amino acids. V lost 5 bases to trimming and J lost 7 bases; unmatched junction nucleotides: 9. The CDR3 loop is CASSPGDRGRGTQYF. The DNA for the CDR3 is TGTGCCAGCAGTCCCGGGGACAGGGGGAGGGGGACCCAGTACTTC.

This clonotype was seen ten or more times. The chain employs TRBV12-3 or TRBV12-4 and TRBJ1-1; D possibly corresponds to TRBD1 (6 bases). Trimming took off 7 bases at V and 0 bases at J, with 15 bases between the two ends. The CDR3 extends over 15 amino acids. CDR3 sequence (DNA): TGTGCCAGCACTAAAACAGGGATCTTGAACACTGAAGCTTTCTTT. Its translation: CASTKTGILNTEAFF.

CDR3 nucleotide sequence: TGTGCCACCGGGACTAGCGGGGGACCCCACAATGAGCAGTTCTTC. This encodes CATGTSGGPHNEQFF. V and J are TRBV6-1 and TRBJ2-1, with 14 bases aligning to TRBD2. Germline lookup yields CDR1 MNHNS and CDR2 SASEGT. This CDR3 contains 15 residues. V was pared by 10 bases and J by 5 bases, with 7 bases of the junction left unmatched.

The genes are TRBV7-9 and TRBJ2-3, with a possible D match to TRBD1 (5 bases). V dropped 0 bases and J dropped 0 bases, with 13 bases sitting between them. The CDR3 has 17 residues. Per germline, CDR1 SEHNR and CDR2 FQNEAQ (reference sequence). CDR3 nucleotides: TGTGCCAGCAGCTTAGCCGTCCTGACAGAGAGCACAGATACGCAGTATTTT. It codes for CASSLAVLTESTDTQYF.

V and J are TRBV7-2 and TRBJ1-5; TRBD1 matches at 7 bases. The CDR3 contains 13 residues. J gave up 6 bases and V 2 bases, and 1 base lay outside the gene matches. CDR1 and CDR2 (germline): SGHTA, FQGNSA. CDR3 nucleotides: TGTGCCAGCAGCTTAAGGGGGCTTCAGCCCCAGCATTTT. It yields the protein CASSLRGLQPQHF.

V usage is TRBV24-1 and J usage is TRBJ1-5; D gene uncertain. This CDR3 comprises 14 residues. V was shortened by 5 bases and J by 5 bases, with 12 bases between the two germline ends. Germline CDR1 is KGHDR and CDR2 is SFDVKD. CDR3 nucleotide sequence: TGTGCCACCAGTGGAGATCCGGGCGATCAGCCCCAGCATTTT. As protein: CATSGDPGDQPQHF.

The V call is TRBV7-2, the J call TRBJ2-2; 8 bases map to TRBD2. Germline CDR1 and CDR2: SGHTA and FQGNSA. J gave up 3 bases and V 5 bases, and 5 bases lay outside the gene matches. The CDR3 length is 15 residues. In DNA form, the CDR3 reads TGTGCCAGCAGCCCTAGCGGGCCGGACACCGGGGAGCTGTTTTTT. As protein: CASSPSGPDTGELFF.

The J gene is TRBJ1-3, the V gene TRBV7-9; D is undetermined. This CDR3 has 15 amino acids. V shed 4 bases and J shed 0 bases, with 10 bases lying between them. Germline V gene lookup returns CDR1 SEHNR and CDR2 FQNEAQ (reference sequence). Here the CDR3 reads CASSSRTLSGNTIYF. CDR3 sequence (DNA): TGTGCCAGCAGCTCAAGGACGCTCTCTGGAAACACCATATATTTT.

This chain links TRBV20-1 with TRBJ1-2; maybe TRBD1 (6 bases). This CDR3 comprises 13 residues. Trimming removed 1 base at V and 6 bases at J, with 12 bases between. Looked up from germline, CDR1 is DFQATT and CDR2 is SNEGSKA (reference sequence). For the CDR3, the DNA is TGCAGTGCTAGAGTCCAGGGGTCGAATGGCTACACCTTC. Translated: CSARVQGSNGYTF.

The sample holds a few counts of this clonotype. The chain employs TRBV5-1 and TRBJ2-2; 10 positions match TRBD2. Germline CDR1 SGHRS, CDR2 YFSETQ. With 5 bases clipped from V and 7 bases from J, the junction kept 11 bases outside the gene matches. CDR3 length: 16 residues. The CDR3 protein is CASSPGTSADGGELFF. As DNA, the CDR3 is TGCGCCAGCAGTCCCGGGACTAGCGCTGACGGCGGGGAGCTGTTTTTT. The full variable domain, in which reference TRBV5-1 and TRBJ2-2 provide the parts outside the CDR3, is KAGVTQTPRYLIKTRGQQVTLSCSPISGHRSVSWYQQTPGQGLQFLFEYFSETQRNKGNFPGRFSGRQFSNSRSEMNVSTLELGDSALYLCASSPGTSADGGELFFGEGSRLTVL.

The chain carries TRBV7-9 and TRBJ2-7, with D uncertain. Germline CDR1 reads SEHNR; CDR2 reads FQNEAQ (reference sequence). V lost 1 base, J lost 2 bases, and 9 bases lay in between. The CDR3 covers 14 residues. The CDR3, as DNA: TGTGCCAGCAGCTTAGGGAACCTGGCCTACGAGCAGTACGTC. Translation: CASSLGNLAYEQYV.

V usage is TRBV3-1 and J usage is TRBJ2-7; 7 bases align to TRBD2. The J segment lost 0 bases and the V segment lost 4 bases, leaving 3 bases of the junction unmatched. The CDR3 is made up of 14 amino acids. Germline V gene lookup returns CDR1 LGHDT and CDR2 YNNKEL (reference sequence). The CDR3 DNA is TGTGCCAGCAGCCCCACTAGCGCCTCCTACGAGCAGTACTTC. It codes for CASSPTSASYEQYF.

This clonotype was seen only a few times. The chain recombines TRBV10-3 with TRBJ1-5; perhaps TRBD1 as D (5 bases). Germline assignment: CDR1 ENHRY and CDR2 SYGVKD. This CDR3 region has 17 residues. V was cut by 2 bases and J by 3 bases, with 17 bases left in between. The CDR3 spells CAISEVNTGAFNQPQHF. The DNA of the CDR3 is TGTGCCATCAGTGAGGTGAATACCGGGGCTTTCAATCAGCCCCAGCATTTT.

This clonotype was detected a few times. V usage is TRBV24-1 and J usage is TRBJ2-1; D remains ambiguous. Per germline, CDR1 KGHDR and CDR2 SFDVKD. The length of the CDR3 is 15 residues. V was trimmed by 6 bases and J by 0 bases, leaving 11 bases between them. The chain's CDR3 is CATSRAASSYNEQFF. CDR3 coding DNA: TGTGCCACCAGTCGGGCGGCCAGCTCCTACAATGAGCAGTTCTTC.

This rearrangement joins TRBV27 to TRBJ1-1; 7 positions agree with TRBD1. The CDR3 sequence is 15 residues long. V lost 4 bases to trimming and J lost 6 bases; unmatched junction nucleotides: 11. Germline values: CDR1 MNHEY, CDR2 SMNVEV (reference sequence). This CDR3 reads CASSSPGTEGPEAFF. Here the CDR3 DNA reads TGTGCCAGCAGTTCGCCCGGGACAGAGGGTCCTGAAGCTTTCTTT.

The chain combines TRBV4-1 with TRBJ2-1; 9 bases line up with TRBD2. The trim removed 0 bases at V and 7 bases at J, leaving 10 bases unmatched. Germline CDR1 MGHRA, CDR2 YSYEKL. The CDR3 contains 17 residues. The CDR3 is CASSQDRRSGSLNEQFF. Written as DNA, the CDR3 is TGCGCCAGCAGCCAAGATCGGCGTAGCGGGAGTCTGAATGAGCAGTTCTTC.

This clonotype was observed a few times. This chain joins TRBV7-9 and TRBJ2-7; D gene unclear. The V end was cut by 4 bases, the J end by 0 bases, with 4 bases between. Per the germline V gene, CDR1 is SEHNR and CDR2 is FQNEAQ (reference sequence). The CDR3 contains 12 residues. This CDR3 is CASSYNSYEQYV. In DNA form, the CDR3 reads TGTGCCAGCAGCTACAACTCCTACGAGCAGTACGTC.

The genes are TRBV5-1 and TRBJ2-1; the D is unclear. The CDR3 covers 12 residues. V lost 0 bases and J 10 bases, leaving 8 bases between the germline ends. Germline V gene data show CDR1 as SGHRS and CDR2 as YFSETQ. The CDR3 nucleotides read TGCGCCAGCAGCTTGGTAGAGAGGGAGCAGTTCTTC. This gives the protein CASSLVEREQFF.

The chain couples TRBV10-3 to TRBJ2-3; TRBD2 agrees at 9 bases. This CDR3 spans 18 amino acids. Per germline, CDR1 ENHRY and CDR2 SYGVKD. V shed 2 bases and J 0 bases; nucleotides not matched to a gene: 9. CDR3 amino acids: CAISEAPASGTSTDTQYF. DNA for the CDR3: TGTGCCATCAGTGAGGCCCCGGCTAGCGGGACTAGCACAGATACGCAGTATTTT.

This clonotype was seen a handful of times. V gene TRBV2 combines with J gene TRBJ2-7, with 10 bases lining up with TRBD1. Germline V gene lookup returns CDR1 SNHLY and CDR2 FYNNEI. V shed 6 bases, J shed 2 bases, and the junction held 4 bases outside the gene matches. The CDR3 spans 14 residues. The CDR3: CASSGQGGPYEQYF. CDR3 sequence (DNA): TGTGCCAGCAGCGGACAGGGGGGACCCTACGAGCAGTACTTC.

This chain connects TRBV2 to TRBJ2-1, with 15 bases lining up with TRBD2. The germline CDR1 and CDR2 sequences are SNHLY and FYNNEI. The CDR3 is 17 residues long. Losses at the gene ends were 8 bases for V and 8 bases for J; bases not matched to a gene: 13. CDR3 in amino acids: CASPKPGLAGGVDEQFF. CDR3 sequence (DNA): TGTGCCAGCCCCAAACCCGGACTAGCGGGAGGGGTAGATGAGCAGTTCTTC.

There are a few counts of this clonotype. The chain recombines TRBV5-1 with TRBJ2-7; 13 nucleotides line up with TRBD2. Germline CDR1 reads SGHRS; CDR2 reads YFSETQ. The CDR3 spans 15 residues. J gave up 5 bases and V 0 bases, and 2 bases lay outside the gene matches. In DNA form, the CDR3 reads TGCGCCAGCAGCTTGGAGGGACTAGCGGGAAACGAGCAGTACGTC. Its protein product is CASSLEGLAGNEQYV.

The chain has TRBV24-1 and TRBJ2-1; 12 bases line up with TRBD1. The CDR3 covers 17 residues. V lost 6 bases, J lost 7 bases, and 12 bases stayed unmatched. Germline lookup yields CDR1 KGHDR and CDR2 SFDVKD. CDR3 bases: TGTGCCACCAGTTACCTCCCGGGACAGGGGGCGGTGAATGAGCAGTTCTTC. Its protein is CATSYLPGQGAVNEQFF.

This clonotype was counted ten times or more. The chain joins TRBV5-1 to TRBJ1-1; D not certain. Germline CDR1 and CDR2: SGHRS and YFSETQ. CDR3 length: 14 residues. Trimming removed 0 bases from V and 3 bases from J, with 9 bases in between. CDR3 nucleotides: TGCGCCAGCAGCTTGGGAACGGGGTACACTGAAGCTTTCTTT. Protein sequence: CASSLGTGYTEAFF.

V and J are TRBV29-1 and TRBJ1-2, with a possible D match to TRBD1 (6 bases). Germline CDR1 and CDR2: SQVTM and ANQGSEA. This CDR3 spans 15 amino acids. Trimming shortened V by 3 bases and J by 2 bases, and 16 bases separated the two germline ends. The DNA for the CDR3 is TGCAGCGTTGACGGCGGACAGTACCCGAACTATGGCTACACCTTC. Residues: CSVDGGQYPNYGYTF.

The V gene is TRBV29-1, the J gene TRBJ2-5; D is perhaps TRBD2 (6 bases). V lost 4 bases to trimming and J lost 4 bases, with 7 bases between them. The germline V gene has CDR1 SQVTM and CDR2 ANQGSEA. This CDR3 is 11 amino acids long. CDR3 amino acids: CSVGRAETQYF. CDR3 nucleotide sequence: TGCAGCGTTGGGAGGGCAGAGACCCAGTACTTC.

This chain uses TRBV7-9 with TRBJ2-7, with D perhaps given as TRBD1 or TRBD2 (5 bases each). The CDR3 is 14 amino acids. Germline V gene lookup returns CDR1 SEHNR and CDR2 FQNEAQ (reference sequence). Trimming removed 7 bases at V and 3 bases at J, with 16 bases between. Here the CDR3 reads CASTPEGSNYEQYF. CDR3 coding DNA: TGTGCCAGCACGCCAGAGGGGTCCAACTACGAGCAGTACTTC. The entire variable domain, with the rest obtained from reference TRBV7-9 and TRBJ2-7, is as follows: DTGVSQNPRHKITKRGQNVTFRCDPISEHNRLYWYRQTLGQGPEFLTYFQNEAQLEKSRLLSDRFSAERPKGSFSTLEIQRTEQGDSAMYLCASTPEGSNYEQYFGPGTRLTVT.

V and J are TRBV6-2 or TRBV6-3 and TRBJ2-7; perhaps TRBD1 as D (5 bases). This CDR3 is built from 15 residues. Trimming removed 4 bases at V and 4 bases at J, with 17 bases between. The V gene's germline CDR1 is MNHEY and CDR2 SVGEGT. CDR3 region: CASSSPDIGPYEQYF. As DNA, the CDR3 is TGTGCCAGCAGTTCCCCGGACATAGGCCCATACGAGCAGTACTTC.

The chain uses TRBV5-1 and TRBJ1-1, with D perhaps matching TRBD1 (5 bases). Per germline, CDR1 SGHRS and CDR2 YFSETQ. The CDR3 is made up of 13 amino acids. The V gene lost 6 bases and the J gene lost 3 bases, with 12 bases spanning the gap. The CDR3 loop reads CASNHGGDTEAFF. DNA of the CDR3: TGCGCCAGCAACCACGGGGGGGACACTGAAGCTTTCTTT.